These T cell receptor beta chains were read from a single sample in a study of cytotoxic CD8 clonotypes in ibrutinib-treated CLL. The protocol was immunoSEQ multiplex PCR, while the TCRdb copy is restricted to in-frame clones and leaves out a portion. The profile shows roughly 45,000 clones, just over 65% of them singletons. The input for sequencing was PBMCs, taken after 24 months of ibrutinib treatment. Source of these receptors: a human donor with chronic lymphocytic leukemia. CDR3s include the opening cysteine and the closing phenylalanine or tryptophan.

v_gene: TRBV5-1
j_gene: TRBJ2-5
CDR3aa: CASSWGTGEETQYF

v_gene: TRBV19
j_gene: TRBJ1-2
CDR3aa: CASSSLDRVNYGYTF

v_gene: TRBV5-1
j_gene: TRBJ1-1
CDR3aa: CASSLKAPNTEAFF

v_gene: TRBV5-1
j_gene: TRBJ2-5
CDR3aa: CASSLVALGETQYF

v_gene: TRBV28
j_gene: TRBJ2-7
CDR3aa: CASSPMWYEQYF

v_gene: TRBV5-1
j_gene: TRBJ2-7
CDR3aa: CASSLELAGGPHEQYF

v_gene: TRBV5-1
j_gene: TRBJ1-2
CDR3aa: CASSQTGDGYTF

v_gene: TRBV20-1
j_gene: TRBJ1-6
CDR3aa: CSARGAGPLHF

v_gene: TRBV6-5
j_gene: TRBJ2-7
CDR3aa: CASSTRDSGSYEQYF

v_gene: TRBV7-9
j_gene: TRBJ1-4
CDR3aa: CASSRLVGHNTTNEKLFF

v_gene: TRBV28
j_gene: TRBJ2-1
CDR3aa: CASSWPGTAYNEQFF

v_gene: TRBV19
j_gene: TRBJ1-6
CDR3aa: CASTHKVQVRNSPLHF

v_gene: TRBV2
j_gene: TRBJ2-5
CDR3aa: CASSEGLAGGQETQYF

v_gene: TRBV10-1
j_gene: TRBJ2-2
CDR3aa: CASGLGTGELFF

v_gene: TRBV7-2
j_gene: TRBJ1-3
CDR3aa: CASSSFLRGRAGNTIYF

v_gene: TRBV20-1
j_gene: TRBJ2-7
CDR3aa: CSARRSEQYF

v_gene: TRBV7-9
j_gene: TRBJ1-3
CDR3aa: CASSPAGGNTIYF

v_gene: TRBV28
j_gene: TRBJ1-1
CDR3aa: CASSFMGNTEAFF

v_gene: TRBV10-2
j_gene: TRBJ1-3
CDR3aa: CAVSHGTSGNTIYF

v_gene: TRBV6-5
j_gene: TRBJ2-1
CDR3aa: CASRPAGASYNEQFF

v_gene: TRBV19
j_gene: TRBJ1-1
CDR3aa: CATTDLTWTEAFF

v_gene: TRBV5-1
j_gene: TRBJ2-7
CDR3aa: CASSLELAGVVKYF

v_gene: TRBV2
j_gene: TRBJ1-2
CDR3aa: CASSEAFWTDGYTF

v_gene: TRBV6-1
j_gene: TRBJ2-7
CDR3aa: CASRVASGSYEQYF

v_gene: TRBV9
j_gene: TRBJ2-7
CDR3aa: CASSVGPSGVHYEQYF

v_gene: TRBV27
j_gene: TRBJ2-2
CDR3aa: CASSLAGPGELFF

v_gene: TRBV7-6
j_gene: TRBJ2-1
CDR3aa: CASSSDSIYNEQFF

v_gene: TRBV5-4
j_gene: TRBJ2-1
CDR3aa: CASSLEAGISYNEQFF

v_gene: TRBV5-1
j_gene: TRBJ2-5
CDR3aa: CASSFLISGGGETQYF

v_gene: TRBV4-2
j_gene: TRBJ1-2
CDR3aa: CASSQGTGKAYTF

v_gene: TRBV10-3
j_gene: TRBJ2-1
CDR3aa: CAISEGGGLARSSYNEQFF

v_gene: TRBV5-1
j_gene: TRBJ2-5
CDR3aa: CASSLGFGGTSETQYF

v_gene: TRBV5-4
j_gene: TRBJ2-1
CDR3aa: CASSGGSGREQFF

v_gene: TRBV30
j_gene: TRBJ1-1
CDR3aa: CAWKVRSDTEAFF

v_gene: TRBV5-5
j_gene: TRBJ1-1
CDR3aa: CASSLGVVNTEAFF

v_gene: TRBV5-1
j_gene: TRBJ2-5
CDR3aa: CASSLKETQYF

v_gene: TRBV9
j_gene: TRBJ1-4
CDR3aa: CASSAGAWDTNEKLFF

v_gene: TRBV18
j_gene: TRBJ1-6
CDR3aa: CASSPSRVISYNSPLHF

v_gene: TRBV29-1
j_gene: TRBJ2-1
CDR3aa: CSVLRPLAGQQNEQFF

v_gene: TRBV28
j_gene: TRBJ1-2
CDR3aa: CASRGPNYGYTF

v_gene: TRBV9
j_gene: TRBJ1-1
CDR3aa: CASSVSSGRGGNTEAFF

v_gene: TRBV30
j_gene: TRBJ2-3
CDR3aa: CAWSLSTGDTQYF

v_gene: TRBV7-2
j_gene: TRBJ2-7
CDR3aa: CASSGGLAGAQELAGEQYF

v_gene: TRBV5-1
j_gene: TRBJ1-4
CDR3aa: CASSLGRLNEKLFF

v_gene: TRBV30
j_gene: TRBJ1-5
CDR3aa: CAWSVTGNQPQHF

v_gene: TRBV2
j_gene: TRBJ2-5
CDR3aa: CASSVGETQYF

v_gene: TRBV6-5
j_gene: TRBJ1-2
CDR3aa: CASSYGGRTYGYTF

v_gene: TRBV5-4
j_gene: TRBJ2-3
CDR3aa: CASSADSTDTQYF

v_gene: TRBV2
j_gene: TRBJ1-1
CDR3aa: CASSDQVINTEAFF

v_gene: TRBV27
j_gene: TRBJ2-7
CDR3aa: CASSFETLRGEQYF